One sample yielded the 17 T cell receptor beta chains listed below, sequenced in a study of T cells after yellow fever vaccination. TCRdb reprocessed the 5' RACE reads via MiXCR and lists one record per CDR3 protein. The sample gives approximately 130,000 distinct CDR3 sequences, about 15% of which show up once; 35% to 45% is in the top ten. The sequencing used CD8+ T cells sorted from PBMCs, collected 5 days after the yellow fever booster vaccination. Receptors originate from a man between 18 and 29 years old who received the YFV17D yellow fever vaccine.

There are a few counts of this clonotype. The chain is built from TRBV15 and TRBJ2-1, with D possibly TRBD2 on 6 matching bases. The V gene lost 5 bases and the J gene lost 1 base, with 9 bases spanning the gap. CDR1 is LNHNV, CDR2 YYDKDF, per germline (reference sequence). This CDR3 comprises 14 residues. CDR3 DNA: TGTGCCACCAGCGGGGACTCGTCCTACAATGAGCAGTTCTTC. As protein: CATSGDSSYNEQFF.

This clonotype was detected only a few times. CDR3 region: CASSYRLTGGNSPLHF. The CDR3 DNA is TGTGCCAGCAGTTACCGTCTTACAGGGGGGAATTCACCCCTCCACTTT. V is TRBV6-5 and J is TRBJ1-6; 8 positions agree with TRBD1. Germline CDR1 reads MNHEY; CDR2 reads SVGAGI. The CDR3 extends over 16 amino acids. V was pared by 2 bases and J by 7 bases, with 7 bases of the junction left unmatched.

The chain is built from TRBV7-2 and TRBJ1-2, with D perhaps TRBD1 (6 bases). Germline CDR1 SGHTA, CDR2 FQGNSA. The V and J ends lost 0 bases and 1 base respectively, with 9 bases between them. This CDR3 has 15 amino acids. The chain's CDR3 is CASSLAGAGNYGYTF. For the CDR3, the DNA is TGTGCCAGCAGCTTAGCGGGGGCGGGTAACTATGGCTACACCTTC. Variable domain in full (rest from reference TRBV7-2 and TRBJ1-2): GAGVSQSPSNKVTEKGKDVELRCDPISGHTALYWYRQSLGQGLEFLIYFQGNSAPDKSGLPSDRFSAERTGGSVSTLTIQRTQQEDSAVYLCASSLAGAGNYGYTFGSGTRLTVV.

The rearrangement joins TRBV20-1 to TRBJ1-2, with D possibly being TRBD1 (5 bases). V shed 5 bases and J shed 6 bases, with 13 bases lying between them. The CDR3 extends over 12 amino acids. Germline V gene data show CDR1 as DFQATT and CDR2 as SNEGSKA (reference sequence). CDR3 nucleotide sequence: TGCAGTGCTCAAGCTCAGGGTGATGGCTACACCTTC. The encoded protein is CSAQAQGDGYTF.

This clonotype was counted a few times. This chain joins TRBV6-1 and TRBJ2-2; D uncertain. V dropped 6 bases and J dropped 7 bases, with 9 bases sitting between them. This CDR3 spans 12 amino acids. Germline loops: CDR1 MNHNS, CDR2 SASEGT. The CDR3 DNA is TGTGCCAGCAGCCGACGGGTCGGGGAGCTGTTTTTT. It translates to CASSRRVGELFF.

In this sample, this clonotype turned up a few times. The CDR3 spells CASASGTAGLFLDIQYF. The CDR3 DNA follows: TGTGCTAGTGCCTCCGGGACAGCGGGGCTTTTTTTGGACATTCAGTACTTC. This chain joins TRBV12-5 and TRBJ2-4; D could derive from TRBD1 or TRBD2 (7 bases each). The CDR3 contains 17 residues. Germline loops: CDR1 LGHNT, CDR2 FRNRAP. V was pared by 7 bases and J by 8 bases, with 27 bases between.

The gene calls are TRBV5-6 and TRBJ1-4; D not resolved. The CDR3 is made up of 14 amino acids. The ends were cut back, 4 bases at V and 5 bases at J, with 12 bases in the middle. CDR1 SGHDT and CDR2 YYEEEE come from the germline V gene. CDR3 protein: CASSTGNANEKLFF. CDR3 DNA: TGTGCCAGCAGCACCGGGAACGCCAATGAAAAACTGTTTTTT.

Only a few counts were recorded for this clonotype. The CDR3 nucleotides are TGCGCCAGCAGCCAGGGGTTAGGCACCGGGGAGCTGTTTTTT. It yields the protein CASSQGLGTGELFF. The gene calls are TRBV4-3 and TRBJ2-2; D uncertain. The ends were cut back, 3 bases at V and 4 bases at J, with 9 bases in the middle. The germline gives CDR1 LGHNA, CDR2 YSLEER. The CDR3 runs to 14 residues.

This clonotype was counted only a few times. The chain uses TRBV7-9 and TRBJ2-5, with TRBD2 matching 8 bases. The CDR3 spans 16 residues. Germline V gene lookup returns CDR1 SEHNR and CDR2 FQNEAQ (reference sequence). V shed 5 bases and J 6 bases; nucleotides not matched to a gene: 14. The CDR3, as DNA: TGTGCCAGCAGCCCCGCGGGGGGCAGTCTTAGGAAGACCCAGTACTTC. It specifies CASSPAGGSLRKTQYF.

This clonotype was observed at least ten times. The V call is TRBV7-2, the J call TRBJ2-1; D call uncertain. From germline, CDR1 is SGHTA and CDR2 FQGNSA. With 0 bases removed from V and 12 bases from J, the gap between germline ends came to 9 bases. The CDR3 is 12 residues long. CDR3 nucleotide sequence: TGTGCCAGCAGCTTAGCGGGCCTCGGGCAGTTCTTC. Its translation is CASSLAGLGQFF.

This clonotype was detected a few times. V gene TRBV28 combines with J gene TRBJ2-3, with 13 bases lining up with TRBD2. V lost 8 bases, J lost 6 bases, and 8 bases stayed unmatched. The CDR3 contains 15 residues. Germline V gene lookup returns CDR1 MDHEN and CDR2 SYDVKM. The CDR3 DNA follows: TGTGCCAGCCCCCCACTAGCGGGGGGGCTGGATACGCAGTATTTT. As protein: CASPPLAGGLDTQYF.

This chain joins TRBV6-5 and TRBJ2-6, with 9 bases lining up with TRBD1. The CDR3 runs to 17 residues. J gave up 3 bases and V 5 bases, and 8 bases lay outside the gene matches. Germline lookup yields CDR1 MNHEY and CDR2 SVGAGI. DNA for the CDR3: TGTGCCAGCAGTCCCGGGACAGGGCGAGGTGGGGCCAACGTCCTGACTTTC. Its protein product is CASSPGTGRGGANVLTF.

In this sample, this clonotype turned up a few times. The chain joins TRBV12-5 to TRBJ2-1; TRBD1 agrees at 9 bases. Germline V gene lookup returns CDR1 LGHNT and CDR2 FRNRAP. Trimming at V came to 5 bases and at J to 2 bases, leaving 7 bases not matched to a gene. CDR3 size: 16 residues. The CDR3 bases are TGTGCTAGTGGTATTACCGGGACAGGGCCCTACAATGAGCAGTTCTTC. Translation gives CASGITGTGPYNEQFF.

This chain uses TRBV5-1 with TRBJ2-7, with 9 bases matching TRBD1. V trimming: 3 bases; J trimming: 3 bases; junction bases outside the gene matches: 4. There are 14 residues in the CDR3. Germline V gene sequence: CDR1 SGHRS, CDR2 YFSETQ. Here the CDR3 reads CASSSGTGSYEQYV. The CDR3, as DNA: TGCGCCAGCAGCTCGGGGACAGGGAGCTACGAGCAGTACGTC.

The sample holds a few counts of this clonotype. CDR3 sequence reads: CASRRTEAFF. CDR3 DNA: TGTGCCAGCAGGCGAACTGAAGCTTTCTTT. V is TRBV28 and J is TRBJ1-1; D is unresolved. Germline V gives CDR1 MDHEN, CDR2 SYDVKM. CDR3 size: 10 residues. Trimming shortened V by 6 bases and J by 5 bases, and 4 bases separated the two germline ends.

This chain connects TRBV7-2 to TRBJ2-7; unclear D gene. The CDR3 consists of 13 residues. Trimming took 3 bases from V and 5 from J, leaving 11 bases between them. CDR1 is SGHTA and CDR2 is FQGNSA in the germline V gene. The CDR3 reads CASSFPNLDEQYV. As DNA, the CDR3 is TGTGCCAGCAGCTTCCCCAATTTGGACGAGCAGTACGTC.

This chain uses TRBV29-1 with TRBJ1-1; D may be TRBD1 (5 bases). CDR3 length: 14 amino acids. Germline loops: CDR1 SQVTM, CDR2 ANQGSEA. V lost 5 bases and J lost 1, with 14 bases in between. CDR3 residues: CSVYAADTNTEAFF. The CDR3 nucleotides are TGCAGCGTTTATGCGGCGGACACGAACACTGAAGCTTTCTTT. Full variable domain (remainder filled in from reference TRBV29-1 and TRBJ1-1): SAVISQKPSRDICQRGTSLTIQCQVDSQVTMMFWYRQQPGQSLTLIATANQGSEATYESGFVIDKFPISRPNLTFSTLTVSNMSPEDSSIYLCSVYAADTNTEAFFGQGTRLTVV.